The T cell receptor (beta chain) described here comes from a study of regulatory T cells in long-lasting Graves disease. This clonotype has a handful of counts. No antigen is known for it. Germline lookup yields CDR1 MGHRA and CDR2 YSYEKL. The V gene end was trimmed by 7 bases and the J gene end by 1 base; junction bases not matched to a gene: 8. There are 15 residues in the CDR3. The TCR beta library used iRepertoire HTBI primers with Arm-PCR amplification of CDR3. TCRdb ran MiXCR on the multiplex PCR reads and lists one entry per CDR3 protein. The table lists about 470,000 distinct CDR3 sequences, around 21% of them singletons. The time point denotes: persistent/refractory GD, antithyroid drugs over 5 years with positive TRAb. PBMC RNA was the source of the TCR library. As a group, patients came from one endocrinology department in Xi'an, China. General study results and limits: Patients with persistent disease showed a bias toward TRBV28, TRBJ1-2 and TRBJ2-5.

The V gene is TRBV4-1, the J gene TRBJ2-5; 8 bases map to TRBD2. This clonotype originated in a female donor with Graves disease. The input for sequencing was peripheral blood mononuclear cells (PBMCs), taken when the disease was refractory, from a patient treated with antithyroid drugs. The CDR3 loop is CASNAGGTPQETQYF. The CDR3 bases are TGCGCCAGCAATGCGGGAGGAACACCCCAAGAGACCCAGTACTTC.